The 5 T cell receptor beta chains listed next were all sequenced from one sample in a study of OX40 agonist ivuxolimab in advanced cancers. Profiling relied on immunoSEQ multiplex PCR, and the TCRdb table lists in-frame clones only, not all of them. This sample carries over 85,000 clones, roughly 87% of them seen once, and the ten largest clones take roughly 0.5%. The sequenced sample was CD4+ or CD8+ T cells sorted from blood, obtained in a trial of the OX40 agonist ivuxolimab. These TCRs come from an adult with an advanced solid tumor such as melanoma, head and neck, liver or kidney cancer.

This chain connects TRBV7-8 to TRBJ1-4; D is perhaps TRBD1 (5 bases). Germline V gene lookup returns CDR1 SGHVS and CDR2 FQNEAQ. The CDR3 length is 15 residues. Trimming pared 5 bases from V and 7 bases from J, leaving 17 bases between. CDR3 region: CASSIPSGGSEKLFF. DNA of the CDR3: TGTGCCAGCAGCATCCCAAGCGGGGGTAGTGAAAAACTGTTTTTT. Looking up the rest from reference TRBV7-8 and TRBJ1-4 gives the full variable domain: GAGVSQSPRYKVAKRGQDVALRCDPISGHVSLFWYQQALGQGPEFLTYFQNEAQLDKSGLPSDRFFAERPEGSVSTLKIQRTQQEDSAVYLCASSIPSGGSEKLFFGSGTQLSVL.

This chain connects TRBV21-1 to TRBJ2-3; the table gives TRBD2 as D, unverified against the DNA. TRBV21-1 is listed as a pseudogene. The CDR3 spans 16 residues. The CDR3 spells CASSTRTSGATDTQYF. CDR3 bases: TGTGCCAGCAGCACCCGGACTAGCGGGGCCACAGATACGCAGTATTTT.

The table lists this clone with a count of one. The chain combines TRBV11-2 with TRBJ2-7; no clear D. CDR1 SGHAT and CDR2 FQNNGV come from the germline V gene. The CDR3 is 13 amino acids. The V gene lost 0 bases and the J gene lost 6 bases, with 9 bases spanning the gap. CDR3 DNA sequence: TGTGCCAGCAGCTTAGATCCCGGCAGCGAGCAGTACTTC. The encoded protein is CASSLDPGSEQYF. The whole variable domain, filled in from reference TRBV11-2 and TRBJ2-7, reads EAGVAQSPRYKIIEKRQSVAFWCNPISGHATLYWYQQILGQGPKLLIQFQNNGVVDDSQLPKDRFSAERLKGVDSTLKIQPAKLEDSAVYLCASSLDPGSEQYFGPGTRLTVT.

The rearrangement links TRBV5-1 to TRBJ2-5; no reliable D call. The ends were cut back, 0 bases at V and 5 bases at J, with 8 bases in the middle. Germline V lookup: CDR1 SGHRS, CDR2 YFSETQ. The CDR3 runs 13 residues. CDR3 nucleotides: TGCGCCAGCAGCTTGGCCCCCGGGGAGACCCAGTACTTC. This encodes CASSLAPGETQYF.

The chain combines TRBV4-3 with TRBJ1-1; TRBD1 might be the D (5 bases). The ends were cut back, 2 bases at V and 0 bases at J, with 10 bases in the middle. This CDR3 contains 15 residues. Germline values: CDR1 LGHNA, CDR2 YSLEER. The CDR3: CASSQLGLLNTEAFF. CDR3 DNA: TGCGCCAGCAGCCAATTGGGACTGTTGAACACTGAAGCTTTCTTT.